A single sample is the source of the 14 T cell receptor beta chains below, sequenced in a study of blood T cell repertoires in COVID-19. Clones were read by immunoSEQ multiplex PCR, and TCRdb kept only the in-frame ones, dropping some. The data show 210,000 or so clones, around 87% seen once. The specimen was peripheral blood. The source is a man aged 50-59 years with acute or convalescent COVID-19.

This rearrangement joins TRBV6-5 to TRBJ2-2, with 9 bases aligning to TRBD1. The germline V gene encodes CDR1 MNHEY and CDR2 SVGAGI. CDR3 size: 16 residues. The V and J ends lost 4 bases and 9 bases, in that order; junction bases with no gene match: 12. The CDR3 sequence is CASSSPGTGKGRELFF. The CDR3 nucleotides read TGTGCCAGCAGTTCACCAGGGACAGGGAAGGGTAGGGAGCTGTTTTTT.

The rearrangement uses TRBV7-3 and TRBJ2-5, with a possible D match to TRBD2 (6 bases). V lost 4 bases and J 6 bases, leaving 24 bases between the germline ends. Germline V gene data show CDR1 as SGHTA and CDR2 as FQGTGA. The CDR3 is 17 amino acids. The DNA of the CDR3 is TGTGCCAGCAGCTCCCGAGGCGGTACAGGTGGGGGGAAGACCCAGTACTTC. Residues: CASSSRGGTGGGKTQYF.

This chain joins TRBV4-1 and TRBJ2-5, with TRBD2 matching 8 bases. Germline loops: CDR1 MGHRA, CDR2 YSYEKL. Germline trimming cut 0 bases from V and 2 bases from J; bases unmatched to any gene: 8. The CDR3 covers 17 residues. The DNA of the CDR3 is TGCGCCAGCAGCCAAGATCGCCTAGCGGGTGGGCAAGAGACCCAGTACTTC. It encodes CASSQDRLAGGQETQYF.

This chain uses TRBV5-1 with TRBJ1-6; no firm D call. Trimming took 1 base from V and 5 from J, leaving 13 bases between them. The germline V gene has CDR1 SGHRS and CDR2 YFSETQ. The CDR3 has 16 residues. The CDR3 is CASSLKWAQNNSPLHF. The CDR3 DNA is TGCGCCAGCAGCTTGAAGTGGGCGCAGAATAATTCACCCCTCCACTTT.

CDR3 in DNA: TGTGCCAGCAGTACTAGCGGGGGGCCCACAGATACGCAGTATTTT. Protein sequence: CASSTSGGPTDTQYF. The V and J genes are TRBV2 and TRBJ2-3, with TRBD2 identical over 12 bases. CDR3 length: 15 residues. Germline CDR1 is SNHLY and CDR2 is FYNNEI. The V gene end was trimmed by 5 bases and the J gene end by 2 bases; junction bases not matched to a gene: 2.

V gene TRBV6-2 or TRBV6-3 combines with J gene TRBJ2-2; 10 bases are a match to TRBD1. Trimming removed 5 bases from V and 8 bases from J; junction bases left unmatched: 8. The germline V gene has CDR1 MNHEY and CDR2 SVGEGT. The CDR3 is 15 residues long. The CDR3: CASSQLTGGVGELFF. The CDR3 DNA sequence: TGTGCCAGCAGTCAACTGACAGGGGGCGTGGGGGAGCTGTTTTTT.

In its sample, this clone was seen a few times. The chain has TRBV7-3 and TRBJ2-2; 8 bases agree with TRBD1. V lost 2 bases and J lost 4; bases outside the gene matches: 6. Germline V gives CDR1 SGHTA, CDR2 FQGTGA. The CDR3 loop spans 16 amino acids. CDR3 region: CASSLVAGGITGELFF. CDR3 sequence (DNA): TGTGCCAGCAGCTTAGTTGCAGGGGGCATCACCGGGGAGCTGTTTTTT.

This clone was observed a few times. The rearrangement joins TRBV7-8 to TRBJ2-1; 9 bases agree with TRBD2. V was pared by 5 bases and J by 4 bases, with 15 bases of the junction left unmatched. Germline lookup yields CDR1 SGHVS and CDR2 FQNEAQ. The CDR3 spans 18 residues. CDR3 nucleotide sequence: TGTGCCAGCAGCCCCGCCCCAGTAGCGGGGGTAGGGTACAATGAGCAGTTCTTC. Protein sequence: CASSPAPVAGVGYNEQFF.

This clone was seen a handful of times. The chain joins TRBV5-1 to TRBJ1-1; 9 positions agree with TRBD1. The CDR3 covers 13 residues. From germline, CDR1 is SGHRS and CDR2 YFSETQ. J was trimmed by 8 bases and V by 4 bases; bases with no gene match: 6. CDR3 DNA: TGCGCCAGCAGCGACGGGACAGGGTACGAAGCTTTCTTT. This encodes CASSDGTGYEAFF.

The V call is TRBV18, the J call TRBJ1-2; maybe TRBD1 (6 bases). Germline V lookup: CDR1 KGHSH, CDR2 LQKENI. The CDR3 loop spans 12 amino acids. V dropped 11 bases and J dropped 5 bases, with 15 bases sitting between them. The CDR3 is CARGGPTYGYTF. Here the CDR3 DNA reads TGTGCCCGGGGGGGGCCCACGTATGGCTACACCTTC.

This chain uses TRBV6-2 or TRBV6-3 with TRBJ1-1, with TRBD1 as a possible D gene (6 bases). The CDR3 covers 13 residues. Trimming removed 5 bases from V and 1 base from J, with 8 bases in between. Germline V gene sequence: CDR1 MNHEY, CDR2 SVGEGT. For the CDR3, the DNA is TGTGCCAGCAGTGGGACAACGAACACTGAAGCTTTCTTT. Translation gives CASSGTTNTEAFF.

The chain couples TRBV30 to TRBJ2-1; D unclear. Germline lookup yields CDR1 GTSNPN and CDR2 SVGIG (reference sequence). The CDR3 length is 13 residues. V lost 2 bases to trimming and J lost 6 bases, with 11 bases between them. CDR3 sequence reads: CAWSQSLINEQFF. DNA for the CDR3: TGTGCCTGGAGTCAAAGCCTAATCAATGAGCAGTTCTTC.

The chain combines TRBV5-4 with TRBJ1-2; D is possibly TRBD1 (6 bases). Germline CDR1 and CDR2: SGHNT and YYREEE (reference sequence). This CDR3 spans 15 amino acids. Trimming took 3 bases from V and 9 from J, leaving 21 bases between them. In DNA form, the CDR3 reads TGTGCCAGCAGCTCTCCCGGGACACGGACTTGGAGCTACACCTTC. Protein: CASSSPGTRTWSYTF. Using reference TRBV5-4 and TRBJ1-2 for the parts outside the CDR3, the full variable domain is ETGVTQSPTHLIKTRGQQVTLRCSSQSGHNTVSWYQQALGQGPQFIFQYYREEENGRGNFPPRFSGLQFPNYSSELNVNALELDDSALYLCASSSPGTRTWSYTFGSGTRLTVV.

This clone was detected only once. The V and J genes are TRBV7-8 and TRBJ1-2, with TRBD1 matching 11 bases. The CDR3 sequence is 16 residues long. After removal of 4 bases from V and 5 bases from J, the junction contained 9 bases not matched to a gene. The germline gives CDR1 SGHVS, CDR2 FQNEAQ. The CDR3 nucleotides read TGTGCCAGCAGCTCGAACATCGGACAGGGGGCGTATGGCTACACCTTC. It codes for CASSSNIGQGAYGYTF.